This T cell receptor (beta chain) was found in a study of blood T cell repertoires in COVID-19. As for the study in general: The cDNA or gDNA used as material had been derived from T cells, B-cell-depleted T cells, or PBMCs.

The ends were cut back, 1 base at V and 8 bases at J, with 18 bases in the middle. This CDR3 has 16 amino acids. Germline CDR1 LGHNT, CDR2 FRNRAP. Method: immunoSEQ multiplex PCR; TCRdb's copy keeps in-frame clones and lacks some. Altogether 85,000 to 120,000 clones are present, over 55% being singletons, with the ten largest covering about 1%. This clone showed up just a few times. This receptor was identified in a human donor with acute or convalescent COVID-19. The donor label of this sample is uncertain. Sequencing input: peripheral blood. The chain carries TRBV12-5 and TRBJ2-1, with D possibly TRBD1 on 6 matching bases. CDR3 DNA sequence: TGTGCTAGTGGTTTGGGGGTGTCAGGGGTGTTCGATGAGCAGTTCTTC. This translates into CASGLGVSGVFDEQFF.